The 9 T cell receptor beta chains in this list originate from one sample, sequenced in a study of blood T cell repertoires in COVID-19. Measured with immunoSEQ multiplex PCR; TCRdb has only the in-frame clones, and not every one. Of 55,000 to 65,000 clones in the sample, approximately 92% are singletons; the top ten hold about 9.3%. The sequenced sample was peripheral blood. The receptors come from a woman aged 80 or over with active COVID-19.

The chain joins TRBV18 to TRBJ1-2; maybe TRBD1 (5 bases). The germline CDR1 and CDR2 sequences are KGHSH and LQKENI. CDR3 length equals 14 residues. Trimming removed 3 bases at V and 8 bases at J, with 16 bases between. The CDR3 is CASSPPRTLQGYTF. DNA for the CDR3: TGTGCCAGCTCACCCCCACGGACATTGCAGGGCTACACCTTC. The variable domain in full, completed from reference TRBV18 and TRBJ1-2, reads NAGVMQNPRHLVRRRGQEARLRCSPMKGHSHVYWYRQLPEEGLKFMVYLQKENIIDESGMPKERFSAEFPKEGPSILRIQQVVRGDSAAYFCASSPPRTLQGYTFGSGTRLTVV.

The CDR3 DNA is TGTGCCAGCAGCCAAGAACCCTCCGCTAGAAGTGGCTACACCTTC. Translating gives CASSQEPSARSGYTF. This chain joins TRBV3-1 (or the pseudogene TRBV3-2) and TRBJ1-2; unclear D gene. In germline, CDR1 is LGHDT, CDR2 YNNKEL (reference sequence). Trimming left V 0 bases short and J 7 bases short, with 15 bases between. CDR3 length: 15 amino acids.

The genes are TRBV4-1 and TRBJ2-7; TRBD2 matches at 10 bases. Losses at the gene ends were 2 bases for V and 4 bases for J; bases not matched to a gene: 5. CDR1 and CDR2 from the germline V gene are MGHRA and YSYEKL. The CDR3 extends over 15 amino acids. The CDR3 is CASSQNLAGVYEQYV. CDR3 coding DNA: TGCGCCAGCAGCCAAAATCTAGCGGGGGTGTACGAGCAGTACGTC.

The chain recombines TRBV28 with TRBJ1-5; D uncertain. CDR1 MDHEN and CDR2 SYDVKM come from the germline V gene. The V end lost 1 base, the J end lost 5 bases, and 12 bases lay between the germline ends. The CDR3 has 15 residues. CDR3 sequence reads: CASSLSGQADQPQHF. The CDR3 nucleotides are TGTGCCAGCAGTTTATCTGGGCAGGCCGATCAGCCCCAGCATTTT.

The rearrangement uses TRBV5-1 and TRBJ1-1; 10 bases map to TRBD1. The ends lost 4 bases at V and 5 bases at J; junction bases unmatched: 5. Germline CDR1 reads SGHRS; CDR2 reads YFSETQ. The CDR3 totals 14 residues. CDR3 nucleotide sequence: TGCGCCAGCAGCGACCGGGGACAGGGGACTGAAGCTTTCTTT. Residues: CASSDRGQGTEAFF.

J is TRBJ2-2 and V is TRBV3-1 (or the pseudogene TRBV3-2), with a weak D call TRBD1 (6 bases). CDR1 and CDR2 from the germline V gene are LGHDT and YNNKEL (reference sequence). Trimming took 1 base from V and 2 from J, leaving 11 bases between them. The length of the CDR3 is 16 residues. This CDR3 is CASSQGWTDNTGELFF. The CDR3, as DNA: TGTGCCAGCAGCCAAGGTTGGACAGATAACACCGGGGAGCTGTTTTTT.

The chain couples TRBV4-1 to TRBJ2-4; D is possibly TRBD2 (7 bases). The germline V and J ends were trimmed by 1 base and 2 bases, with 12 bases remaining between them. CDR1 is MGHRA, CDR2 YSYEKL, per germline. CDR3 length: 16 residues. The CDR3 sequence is CASSQVGRGPKNIQYF. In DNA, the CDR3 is TGCGCCAGCAGCCAAGTGGGGCGGGGGCCCAAAAACATTCAGTACTTC.

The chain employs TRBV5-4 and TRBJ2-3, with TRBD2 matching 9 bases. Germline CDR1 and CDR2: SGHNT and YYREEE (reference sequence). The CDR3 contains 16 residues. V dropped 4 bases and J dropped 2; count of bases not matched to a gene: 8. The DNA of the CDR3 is TGTGCCAGCAGCCCAGGTTTGGGACTAGCCACAGATACGCAGTATTTT. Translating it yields CASSPGLGLATDTQYF.

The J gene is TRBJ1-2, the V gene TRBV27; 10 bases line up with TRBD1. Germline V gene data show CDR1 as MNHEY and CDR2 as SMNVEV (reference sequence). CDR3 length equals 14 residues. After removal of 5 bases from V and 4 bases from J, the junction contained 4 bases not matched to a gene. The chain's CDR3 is CASSPRQGAYGYTF. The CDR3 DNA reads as TGTGCCAGCAGTCCGCGACAGGGGGCCTATGGCTACACCTTC.